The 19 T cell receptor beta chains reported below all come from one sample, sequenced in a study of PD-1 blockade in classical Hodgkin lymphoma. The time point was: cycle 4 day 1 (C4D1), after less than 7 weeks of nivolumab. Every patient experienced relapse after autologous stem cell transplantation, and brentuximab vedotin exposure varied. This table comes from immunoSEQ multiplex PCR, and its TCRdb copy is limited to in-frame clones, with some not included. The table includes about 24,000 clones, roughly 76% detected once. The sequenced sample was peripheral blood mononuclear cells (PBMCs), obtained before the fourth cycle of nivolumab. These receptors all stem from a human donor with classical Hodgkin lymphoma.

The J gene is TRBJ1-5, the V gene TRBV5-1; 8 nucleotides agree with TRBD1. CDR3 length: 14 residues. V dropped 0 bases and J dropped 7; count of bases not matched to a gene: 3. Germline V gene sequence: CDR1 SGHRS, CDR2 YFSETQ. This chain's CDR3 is CASSLGGTGQPQHF. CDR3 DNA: TGCGCCAGCAGCTTGGGCGGGACAGGACAGCCCCAGCATTTT. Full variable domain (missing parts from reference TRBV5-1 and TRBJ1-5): KAGVTQTPRYLIKTRGQQVTLSCSPISGHRSVSWYQQTPGQGLQFLFEYFSETQRNKGNFPGRFSGRQFSNSRSEMNVSTLELGDSALYLCASSLGGTGQPQHFGDGTRLSIL.

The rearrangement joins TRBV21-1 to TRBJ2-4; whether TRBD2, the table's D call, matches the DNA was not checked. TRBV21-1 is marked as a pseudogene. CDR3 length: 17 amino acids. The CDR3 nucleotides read TGTGCCAGCAGACCTGGTGAGGAGGGTACAACCAAAAACATTCAGTACTTC. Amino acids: CASRPGEEGTTKNIQYF.

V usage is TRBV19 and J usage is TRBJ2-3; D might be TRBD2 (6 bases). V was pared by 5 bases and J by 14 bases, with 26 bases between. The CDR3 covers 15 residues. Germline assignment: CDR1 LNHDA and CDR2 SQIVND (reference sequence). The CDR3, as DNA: TGTGCCAGTAGTCCAGACCGGGACCCCCTCATGGGGGGGTATTTT. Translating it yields CASSPDRDPLMGGYF.

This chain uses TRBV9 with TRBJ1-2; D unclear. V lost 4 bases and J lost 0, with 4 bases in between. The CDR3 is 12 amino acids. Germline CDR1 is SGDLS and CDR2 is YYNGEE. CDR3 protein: CASSLANYGYTF. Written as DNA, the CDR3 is TGTGCCAGCAGCTTAGCTAACTATGGCTACACCTTC.

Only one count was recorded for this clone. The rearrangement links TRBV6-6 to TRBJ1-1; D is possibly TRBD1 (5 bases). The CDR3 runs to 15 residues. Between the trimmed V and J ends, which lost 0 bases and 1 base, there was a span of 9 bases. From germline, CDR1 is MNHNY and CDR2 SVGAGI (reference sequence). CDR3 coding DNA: TGTGCCAGCAGTTACTCCTACAGGCGGAACACTGAAGCTTTCTTT. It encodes CASSYSYRRNTEAFF.

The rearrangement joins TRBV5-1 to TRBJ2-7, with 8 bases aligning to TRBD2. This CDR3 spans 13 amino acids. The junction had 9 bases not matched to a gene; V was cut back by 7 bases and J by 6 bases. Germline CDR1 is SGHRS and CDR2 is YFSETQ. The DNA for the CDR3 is TGCGCCAGCCCCGGGGGGGGTTGGGGCGAGCAGTACGTC. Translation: CASPGGGWGEQYV.

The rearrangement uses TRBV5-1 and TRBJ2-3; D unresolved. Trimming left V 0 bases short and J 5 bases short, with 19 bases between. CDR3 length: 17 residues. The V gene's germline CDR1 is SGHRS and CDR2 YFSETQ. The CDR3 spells CASSLGVSASQEDTQYF. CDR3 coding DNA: TGCGCCAGCAGCTTGGGCGTCTCGGCCAGCCAGGAAGATACGCAGTATTTT.

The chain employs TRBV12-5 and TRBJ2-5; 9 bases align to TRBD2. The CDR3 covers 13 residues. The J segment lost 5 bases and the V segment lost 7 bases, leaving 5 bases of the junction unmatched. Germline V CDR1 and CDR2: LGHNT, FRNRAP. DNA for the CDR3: TGTGCTAGTGCGCCTAGCGGGGTCGAGACCCAGTACTTC. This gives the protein CASAPSGVETQYF.

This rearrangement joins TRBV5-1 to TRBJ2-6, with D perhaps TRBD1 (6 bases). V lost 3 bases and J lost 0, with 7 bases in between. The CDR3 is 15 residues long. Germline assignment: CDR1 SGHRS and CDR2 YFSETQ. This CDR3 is CASSSTGSGANVLTF. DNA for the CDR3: TGCGCCAGCAGCTCGACAGGCTCTGGGGCCAACGTCCTGACTTTC.

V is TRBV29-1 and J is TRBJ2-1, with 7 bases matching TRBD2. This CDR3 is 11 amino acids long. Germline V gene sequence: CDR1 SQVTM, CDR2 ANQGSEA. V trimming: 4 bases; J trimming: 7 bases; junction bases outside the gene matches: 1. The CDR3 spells CSVGGGNEQFF. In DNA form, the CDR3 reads TGCAGCGTTGGCGGGGGAAATGAGCAGTTCTTC.

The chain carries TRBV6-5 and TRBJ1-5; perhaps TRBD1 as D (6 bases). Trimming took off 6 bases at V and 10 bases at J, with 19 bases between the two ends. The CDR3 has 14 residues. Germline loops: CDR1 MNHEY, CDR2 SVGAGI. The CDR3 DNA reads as TGTGCCAGCAGAGGCGGGACATACCTCAGCCCCCAGCATTTT. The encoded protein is CASRGGTYLSPQHF.

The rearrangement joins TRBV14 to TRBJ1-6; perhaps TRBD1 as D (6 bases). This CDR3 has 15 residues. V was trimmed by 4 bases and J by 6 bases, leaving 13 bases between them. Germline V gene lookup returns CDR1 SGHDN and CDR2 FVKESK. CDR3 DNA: TGTGCCAGCAGCCCGTGGGCAGGGGTTAATTCACCCCTCCACTTT. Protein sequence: CASSPWAGVNSPLHF.

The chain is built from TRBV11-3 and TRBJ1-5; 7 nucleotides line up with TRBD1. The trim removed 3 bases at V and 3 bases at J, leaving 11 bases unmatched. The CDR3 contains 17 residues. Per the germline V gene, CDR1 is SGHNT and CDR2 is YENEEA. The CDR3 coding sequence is TGTGCCAGCAGCTTGGGAAACCAGGGGGAAAACAATCAGCCCCAGCATTTT. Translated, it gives CASSLGNQGENNQPQHF. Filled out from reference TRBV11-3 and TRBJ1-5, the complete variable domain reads EAGVVQSPRYKIIEKKQPVAFWCNPISGHNTLYWYLQNLGQGPELLIRYENEEAVDDSQLPKDRFSAERLKGVDSTLKIQPAELGDSAVYLCASSLGNQGENNQPQHFGDGTRLSIL.

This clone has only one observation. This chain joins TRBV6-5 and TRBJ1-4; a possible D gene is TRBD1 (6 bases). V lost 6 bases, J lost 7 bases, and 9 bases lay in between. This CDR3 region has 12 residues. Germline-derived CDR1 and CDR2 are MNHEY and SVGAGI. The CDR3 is CASSTGREKLFF. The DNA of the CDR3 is TGTGCCAGCAGCACAGGGCGTGAAAAACTGTTTTTT.

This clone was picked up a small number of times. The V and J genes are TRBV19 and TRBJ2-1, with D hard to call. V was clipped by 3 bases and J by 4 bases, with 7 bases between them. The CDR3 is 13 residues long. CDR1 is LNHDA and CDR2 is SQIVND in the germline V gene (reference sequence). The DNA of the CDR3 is TGTGCCAGTAGTATTTCTAGGTACAATGAGCAGTTCTTC. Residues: CASSISRYNEQFF.

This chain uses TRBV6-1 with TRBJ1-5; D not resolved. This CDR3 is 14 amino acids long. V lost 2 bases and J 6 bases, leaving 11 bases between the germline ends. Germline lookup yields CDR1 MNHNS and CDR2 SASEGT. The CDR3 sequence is CASSESMWGQPQHF. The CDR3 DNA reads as TGTGCCAGCAGTGAATCGATGTGGGGTCAGCCCCAGCATTTT.

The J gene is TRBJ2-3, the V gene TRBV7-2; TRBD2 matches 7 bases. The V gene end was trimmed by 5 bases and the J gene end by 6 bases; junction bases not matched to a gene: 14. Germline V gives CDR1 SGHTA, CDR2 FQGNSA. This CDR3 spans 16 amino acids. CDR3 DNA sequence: TGTGCCAGCAGCCCCCGGACTAGGAATCATGATGATACGCAGTATTTT. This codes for CASSPRTRNHDDTQYF.

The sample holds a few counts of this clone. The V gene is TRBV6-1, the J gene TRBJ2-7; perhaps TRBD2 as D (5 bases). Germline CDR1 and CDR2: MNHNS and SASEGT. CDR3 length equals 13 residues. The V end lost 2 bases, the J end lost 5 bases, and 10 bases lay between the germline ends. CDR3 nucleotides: TGTGCCAGCAGTGAAAAGGGAGTCGACGAGCAGTACGTC. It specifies CASSEKGVDEQYV.

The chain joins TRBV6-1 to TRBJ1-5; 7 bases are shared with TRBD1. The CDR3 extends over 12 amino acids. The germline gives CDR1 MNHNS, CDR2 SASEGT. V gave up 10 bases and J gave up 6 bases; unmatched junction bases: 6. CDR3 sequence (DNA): TGTGCCACCAGACAGGGAGGTCAGCCCCAGCATTTT. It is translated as CATRQGGQPQHF.